Below, 28 T cell receptor beta chains from the same sample are listed, as sequenced in a study of PD-1 blockade in classical Hodgkin lymphoma. This sample's time point: cycle 4 day 1 (C4D1), after 6 weeks of nivolumab. Each patient's relapse followed autologous stem cell transplantation, and brentuximab vedotin exposure varied. It was by magnetic negative selection that CD4+ T cells were purified from thawed PBMCs. The method was immunoSEQ multiplex PCR; TCRdb's version includes in-frame clones alone and lacks a portion of them. The sample carries about 25,000 clones, around 86% recorded once. Source: CD4+ T cells from blood, taken before the fourth cycle of nivolumab. Every receptor here comes from a human donor with classical Hodgkin lymphoma.

The chain carries TRBV28 and TRBJ2-7; 10 nucleotides agree with TRBD2. V lost 1 base and J lost 4; bases outside the gene matches: 10. The CDR3 loop spans 17 amino acids. The V gene's germline CDR1 is MDHEN and CDR2 SYDVKM. The CDR3 loop is CASSLFGSSGGAYEQYF. The CDR3, as DNA: TGTGCCAGCAGTTTATTTGGGTCAAGCGGGGGGGCTTACGAGCAGTACTTC.

The chain uses TRBV2 and TRBJ2-2, with D possibly being TRBD2 (7 bases). Trimming stripped 3 bases from V and 6 bases from J, with 20 bases between. The CDR3 consists of 17 residues. Germline V lookup: CDR1 SNHLY, CDR2 FYNNEI. As DNA, the CDR3 is TGTGCCAGCAGTGAGACGGGGGGCTTACGACAACCCGGGGAGCTGTTTTTT. It codes for CASSETGGLRQPGELFF.

This chain connects TRBV5-1 to TRBJ1-1; no firm D call. Germline V CDR1 and CDR2: SGHRS, YFSETQ. The germline V and J ends were trimmed by 3 bases and 1 base, with 7 bases remaining between them. CDR3 length equals 13 residues. The chain's CDR3 is CASSSPANTEAFF. The CDR3 nucleotides read TGCGCCAGCAGCTCACCAGCGAACACTGAAGCTTTCTTT.

V and J are TRBV28 and TRBJ2-2, with D perhaps matching TRBD1 (5 bases). Germline loops: CDR1 MDHEN, CDR2 SYDVKM. Trimming pared 6 bases from V and 5 bases from J, leaving 22 bases between. The CDR3 is 17 amino acids. The CDR3 reads CASRQSWGRGGTGELFF. In nucleotides, the CDR3 is TGTGCCAGCAGGCAATCTTGGGGCCGTGGTGGAACCGGGGAGCTGTTTTTT.

V is TRBV2 and J is TRBJ1-5; the D gene is possibly TRBD1 (5 bases). This CDR3 region has 13 residues. V shed 6 bases and J shed 3 bases, with 9 bases lying between them. Germline CDR1 reads SNHLY; CDR2 reads FYNNEI. CDR3 sequence reads: CASRQEPNQPQHF. DNA for the CDR3: TGTGCCAGCAGACAGGAGCCCAATCAGCCCCAGCATTTT.

The chain employs TRBV7-2 and TRBJ1-1; no firm D call. V gave up 4 bases and J gave up 1 base, with 13 bases separating them. This CDR3 comprises 15 residues. The germline CDR1 and CDR2 sequences are SGHTA and FQGNSA. The CDR3 DNA is TGTGCCAGCAGCTCTCAGGCGATACCGAACACTGAAGCTTTCTTT. Amino acids: CASSSQAIPNTEAFF. Based on the CDR3 plus reference TRBV7-2 and TRBJ1-1, the full variable domain is GAGVSQSPSNKVTEKGKDVELRCDPISGHTALYWYRQSLGQGLEFLIYFQGNSAPDKSGLPSDRFSAERTGGSVSTLTIQRTQQEDSAVYLCASSSQAIPNTEAFFGQGTRLTVV.

The chain carries TRBV28 and TRBJ2-7; D tentatively reads TRBD1 or TRBD2 (5 bases each). The length of the CDR3 is 18 residues. Germline V CDR1 and CDR2: MDHEN, SYDVKM. V gave up 6 bases and J gave up 3 bases, with 27 bases separating them. CDR3 residues: CASSSVGSRGPLGYEQYF. CDR3 bases: TGTGCCAGCAGCTCCGTGGGGAGTCGGGGACCCCTAGGCTACGAGCAGTACTTC.

This clone was observed once. The chain has TRBV25-1 and TRBJ2-7; D uncertain. The V gene lost 6 bases and the J gene lost 3 bases, with 9 bases spanning the gap. CDR3 size: 12 residues. Germline CDR1 is MGHDK and CDR2 is SYGVNS. The CDR3 nucleotides are TGTGCCAGCAGGCCCTCCGGCTACGAGCAGTACTTC. This sequence encodes CASRPSGYEQYF.

The rearrangement joins TRBV18 to TRBJ1-5; D uncertain. Trimming stripped 6 bases from V and 3 bases from J, with 12 bases between. Germline CDR1 KGHSH, CDR2 LQKENI. This CDR3 is built from 14 residues. CDR3 nucleotide sequence: TGTGCCAGCTCTATGGGGTCATTCAATCAGCCCCAGCATTTT. This encodes CASSMGSFNQPQHF.

CDR3 sequence: CATALRQETQYF. Written as DNA, the CDR3 is TGTGCCACGGCGCTTAGGCAAGAGACCCAGTACTTC. The chain combines TRBV10-3 with TRBJ2-5; D is undetermined. From germline, CDR1 is ENHRY and CDR2 SYGVKD. The CDR3 sequence is 12 residues long. Trimming took off 10 bases at V and 2 bases at J, with 11 bases between the two ends.

The chain links TRBV6-5 to TRBJ2-7; 7 nucleotides line up with TRBD1. V dropped 0 bases and J dropped 3; count of bases not matched to a gene: 2. Germline CDR1 MNHEY, CDR2 SVGAGI. CDR3 size: 14 residues. For the CDR3, the DNA is TGTGCCAGCAGTTACTCGACAGGGAACTACGAGCAGTACTTC. It specifies CASSYSTGNYEQYF.

This sequence joins TRBV30 and TRBJ1-5; D possibly corresponds to TRBD1 (6 bases). Looked up from germline, CDR1 is GTSNPN and CDR2 is SVGIG (reference sequence). V lost 2 bases to trimming and J lost 5 bases, with 13 bases between them. This CDR3 is 14 amino acids long. The CDR3, as DNA: TGTGCCTGGAGTCCAGGGGTTAGGTATCAGCCCCAGCATTTT. Its translation: CAWSPGVRYQPQHF.

The chain couples TRBV19 to TRBJ2-1, with D possibly matching TRBD2 (6 bases). Deletions cut 4 bases from V and 4 bases from J, with 14 bases between. The length of the CDR3 is 15 residues. Germline V gene data show CDR1 as LNHDA and CDR2 as SQIVND (reference sequence). The CDR3 loop is CASSTDGRGYNEQFF. DNA for the CDR3: TGTGCCAGTAGTACAGACGGGCGGGGTTACAATGAGCAGTTCTTC.

This chain connects TRBV7-3 to TRBJ2-1; unclear D gene. Trimming shortened V by 1 base and J by 0 bases, and 4 bases separated the two germline ends. The CDR3 extends over 14 amino acids. From germline, CDR1 is SGHTA and CDR2 FQGTGA. The CDR3 here is CASSLRGSYNEQFF. The CDR3 DNA sequence: TGTGCCAGCAGCTTAAGGGGCTCCTACAATGAGCAGTTCTTC.

This clone is a singleton in its sample. CDR3 bases: TGTGCCAGCAGCTTAGCCGGGGTAGTCAACGGAAACACCATATATTTT. It codes for CASSLAGVVNGNTIYF. This chain uses TRBV7-2 with TRBJ1-3; D is uncertain. V lost 0 bases and J lost 4, with 13 bases in between. Germline CDR1 and CDR2: SGHTA and FQGNSA. The CDR3 loop spans 16 amino acids.

This chain joins TRBV12-5 and TRBJ2-7; a weak D match, TRBD1 (6 bases). V was cut by 2 bases and J by 10 bases, with 9 bases left in between. Germline CDR1 reads LGHNT; CDR2 reads FRNRAP. The CDR3 consists of 11 residues. The CDR3 loop is CASGLSGHQYF. The CDR3 DNA follows: TGTGCTAGTGGTTTGTCGGGACACCAGTACTTC. The whole variable domain, filled in from reference TRBV12-5 and TRBJ2-7, reads DARVTQTPRHKVTEMGQEVTMRCQPILGHNTVFWYRQTMMQGLELLAYFRNRAPLDDSGMPKDRFSAEMPDATLATLKIQPSEPRDSAVYFCASGLSGHQYFGPGTRLTVT.

The CDR3 reads CSVEVRTGITEAFF. DNA for the CDR3: TGCAGCGTTGAAGTTCGGACAGGTATCACTGAAGCTTTCTTT. The chain couples TRBV29-1 to TRBJ1-1; 7 bases align to TRBD1. Losses at the gene ends were 1 base for V and 4 bases for J; bases not matched to a gene: 6. Germline CDR1 SQVTM, CDR2 ANQGSEA. The CDR3 is 14 residues long. Full variable domain (outside the CDR3, taken from reference TRBV29-1 and TRBJ1-1): SAVISQKPSRDICQRGTSLTIQCQVDSQVTMMFWYRQQPGQSLTLIATANQGSEATYESGFVIDKFPISRPNLTFSTLTVSNMSPEDSSIYLCSVEVRTGITEAFFGQGTRLTVV.

This chain connects TRBV7-6 to TRBJ1-5; the D is unclear. Germline CDR1 reads SGHVS; CDR2 reads FNYEAQ. The CDR3 contains 12 residues. Trimming shortened V by 4 bases and J by 6 bases, and 7 bases separated the two germline ends. The CDR3 nucleotides read TGTGCCAGCAGCTCGGGAGGTCAGCCCCAGCATTTT. It is translated as CASSSGGQPQHF.

In DNA form, the CDR3 reads TGTGCCAGTAGTATTCGGGTCGGGACGTTAAATTCACCCCTCCACTTT. It encodes CASSIRVGTLNSPLHF. This chain uses TRBV19 with TRBJ1-6; perhaps TRBD1 as D (5 bases). Per the germline V gene, CDR1 is LNHDA and CDR2 is SQIVND (reference sequence). The CDR3 runs 16 residues. Deletions cut 3 bases from V and 7 bases from J, with 16 bases between.

The chain has TRBV11-2 and TRBJ1-1; tentatively, D is TRBD1 (5 bases). V dropped 8 bases and J dropped 4 bases, with 11 bases sitting between them. This CDR3 comprises 12 residues. Germline V gene sequence: CDR1 SGHAT, CDR2 FQNNGV. CDR3 region: CASQTQGTEAFF. CDR3 DNA: TGTGCCAGCCAGACTCAGGGCACTGAAGCTTTCTTT. Full variable domain (rest looked up from reference TRBV11-2 and TRBJ1-1): EAGVAQSPRYKIIEKRQSVAFWCNPISGHATLYWYQQILGQGPKLLIQFQNNGVVDDSQLPKDRFSAERLKGVDSTLKIQPAKLEDSAVYLCASQTQGTEAFFGQGTRLTVV.

The rearrangement joins TRBV21-1 to TRBJ1-1. TRBV21-1 is recorded as a pseudogene. The CDR3 totals 15 residues. CDR3 loop: CASKRGWGGDTEAFF. DNA for the CDR3: TGTGCCAGCAAACGTGGATGGGGTGGAGACACTGAAGCTTTCTTT.

V is TRBV7-2 and J is TRBJ1-1; D gene ambiguous. This CDR3 spans 14 amino acids. V lost 7 bases and J 5 bases, leaving 17 bases between the germline ends. Germline V gene lookup returns CDR1 SGHTA and CDR2 FQGNSA. In DNA, the CDR3 is TGTGCCAGCACCCTGATGGGAGGAGGGACTGAAGCTTTCTTT. Residues: CASTLMGGGTEAFF.

V and J are TRBV18 and TRBJ2-4; 7 bases fit TRBD1. CDR1 and CDR2 (germline): KGHSH, LQKENI. The CDR3 covers 16 residues. The V segment lost 6 bases and the J segment 7 bases; nucleotides outside the gene matches: 15. DNA for the CDR3: TGTGCCAGCTCTACACTAGGACAGGCCGGGATCAACATTCAGTACTTC. Protein product: CASSTLGQAGINIQYF.

This chain uses TRBV5-1 with TRBJ1-2; TRBD1 is a possible D gene (5 bases). Trimming took off 0 bases at V and 4 bases at J, with 10 bases between the two ends. CDR1 is SGHRS and CDR2 is YFSETQ in the germline V gene. The CDR3 is 14 residues long. Written as DNA, the CDR3 is TGCGCCAGCAGCTTGGAGACAGCGACCTATGGCTACACCTTC. Translated: CASSLETATYGYTF.

V usage is TRBV9 and J usage is TRBJ2-5; 13 positions agree with TRBD2. Germline CDR1 and CDR2: SGDLS and YYNGEE. J was trimmed by 1 base and V by 2 bases; bases with no gene match: 2. CDR3 length equals 16 residues. CDR3 sequence reads: CASSVRTSGGQETQYF. The CDR3 DNA reads TGTGCCAGCAGCGTTCGGACTAGCGGGGGCCAAGAGACCCAGTACTTC.

The rearrangement joins TRBV5-1 to TRBJ1-1, with D perhaps matching TRBD1 (6 bases). The CDR3 loop spans 14 amino acids. V was cut by 0 bases and J by 1 base, with 7 bases left in between. Germline V gene lookup returns CDR1 SGHRS and CDR2 YFSETQ. CDR3 in amino acids: CASSLAQGNTEAFF. In DNA form, the CDR3 reads TGCGCCAGCAGCTTGGCACAGGGGAACACTGAAGCTTTCTTT.

This chain uses TRBV5-4 with TRBJ2-5, with D perhaps assigned TRBD1 or TRBD2 (6 bases each). Trimming stripped 0 bases from V and 1 base from J, with 10 bases between. The V gene's germline CDR1 is SGHNT and CDR2 YYREEE (reference sequence). This CDR3 comprises 15 residues. The CDR3 DNA sequence: TGTGCCAGCAGCTTGGCCAGGGGACTCCAAGAGACCCAGTACTTC. The encoded protein is CASSLARGLQETQYF.

This clone was recorded only once. CDR3 protein: CASSSWGTGDEKLFF. The DNA of the CDR3 is TGTGCCAGCAGCTCCTGGGGGACAGGCGACGAAAAACTGTTTTTT. The rearrangement uses TRBV5-6 and TRBJ1-4; 8 positions match TRBD1. Looked up from germline, CDR1 is SGHDT and CDR2 is YYEEEE. The CDR3 runs to 15 residues. V shed 3 bases and J 8 bases; nucleotides not matched to a gene: 9.